Shown below are 7 T cell receptor beta chains from a single sample sequenced in a study of Graves' ophthalmopathy and Graves' hyperthyroidism. Amplification targeted the TCR beta CDR3 regions, with RNA transcripts as the source material. The workflow started with a first-round RT-PCR run with HTBI primers and then moved on to a second-round multiplex PCR. TCRdb redid the calling of the multiplex PCR reads with MiXCR, one entry per CDR3 protein. The table has 1 million to 1.3 million distinct CDR3 sequences, 35% to 40% seen once; the top ten hold 8.5% to 14%. The sample consisted of peripheral blood or thyroid tissue (not recorded which). All receptors derive from an adult man with Graves' hyperthyroidism.

V gene TRBV6-5 combines with J gene TRBJ2-5; the D gene is possibly TRBD2 (6 bases). The germline CDR1 and CDR2 sequences are MNHEY and SVGAGI. Deletions cut 2 bases from V and 4 bases from J, with 8 bases between. The CDR3 covers 13 residues. The CDR3 region is CASSYDGGETQYF. The CDR3 DNA reads TGTGCCAGCAGTTACGACGGGGGAGAGACCCAGTACTTC.

In its sample, this clonotype was seen a few times. A junction end diverges from the germline sequence, so it may reflect a read error. This chain links TRBV14 with TRBJ2-6, with D maybe TRBD1 (5 bases). The CDR3 loop spans 16 amino acids. In germline, CDR1 is SGHDN, CDR2 FVKESK. CDR3 sequence reads: CASSPIARSGANALTF. Here the CDR3 DNA reads TGTGCCAGCAGCCCGATCGCCCGCTCTGGGGCCAACGCCCTGACTTTC.

This chain joins TRBV27 and TRBJ1-3, with D uncertain. The length of the CDR3 is 15 residues. Germline V lookup: CDR1 MNHEY, CDR2 SMNVEV (reference sequence). Trimming removed 6 bases from V and 7 bases from J, with 19 bases in between. The CDR3: CASSPGPLYENTIYF. The CDR3 DNA reads TGTGCCAGCAGCCCCGGGCCGCTCTACGAGAACACCATATATTTT.

The V call is TRBV5-1, the J call TRBJ1-1, with TRBD1 matching 10 bases. The V gene end was trimmed by 4 bases and the J gene end by 1 base; junction bases not matched to a gene: 7. The V gene's germline CDR1 is SGHRS and CDR2 YFSETQ. CDR3 size: 16 residues. This CDR3 reads CASSPTGGSGNTEAFF. The CDR3 DNA follows: TGCGCCAGCAGCCCGACAGGGGGCAGCGGGAACACTGAAGCTTTCTTT.

V gene TRBV10-3 combines with J gene TRBJ2-5; 8 bases align to TRBD1. CDR3 length equals 16 residues. Losses at the gene ends were 7 bases for V and 0 bases for J; bases not matched to a gene: 10. CDR1 ENHRY and CDR2 SYGVKD come from the germline V gene. CDR3 protein: CAITKDRGDHQETQYF. CDR3 coding DNA: TGTGCCATCACTAAAGACAGGGGAGATCACCAAGAGACCCAGTACTTC.

The chain carries TRBV9 and TRBJ1-2, with TRBD1 matching over 8 bases. Looked up from germline, CDR1 is SGDLS and CDR2 is YYNGEE. The trim removed 3 bases at V and 6 bases at J, leaving 10 bases unmatched. The CDR3 has 15 amino acids. In nucleotides, the CDR3 is TGTGCCAGCAGCGCCTCAGGGGGCGAGATCCATGGCTACACCTTC. This sequence encodes CASSASGGEIHGYTF.

This clonotype was counted a few times. The rearrangement uses TRBV20-1 and TRBJ1-1, with a possible D match to TRBD1 (5 bases). V lost 5 bases to trimming and J lost 1 base, with 14 bases between them. Germline V gene sequence: CDR1 DFQATT, CDR2 SNEGSKA (reference sequence). The CDR3 is made up of 14 amino acids. The CDR3 loop reads CSAPSGTANTEAFF. CDR3 in DNA: TGCAGTGCTCCTTCGGGGACGGCGAACACTGAAGCTTTCTTT.